This T cell receptor beta chain was captured in a study of blood T cell repertoires in COVID-19. Study in general: T cells, B-cell-depleted T cells, or PBMCs supplied cDNA or gDNA.

The ends lost 6 bases at V and 4 bases at J; junction bases unmatched: 17. This CDR3 is 18 amino acids long. CDR1 MDHEN and CDR2 SYDVKM come from the germline V gene. Original analysis: Reference gene primer amplification in the assay estimated nucleated cell counts. TCRdb's table, derived via immunoSEQ multiplex PCR, lists solely in-frame clones and lacks some. The DNA gave D and trimming, while V, J and clone size come from that table. There are about 14,000 clones in the sample; more than 80% occur only once, and approximately 16% lies in the top ten. Input material: peripheral blood. The chain employs TRBV28 and TRBJ1-2; 10 bases agree with TRBD1. The TCR comes from a man between 50 and 59 years old with active COVID-19. The CDR3 is CASRDNLDRGELGYGYTF. Here the CDR3 DNA reads TGTGCCAGCAGGGATAATTTGGACAGGGGGGAGCTTGGCTATGGCTACACCTTC.